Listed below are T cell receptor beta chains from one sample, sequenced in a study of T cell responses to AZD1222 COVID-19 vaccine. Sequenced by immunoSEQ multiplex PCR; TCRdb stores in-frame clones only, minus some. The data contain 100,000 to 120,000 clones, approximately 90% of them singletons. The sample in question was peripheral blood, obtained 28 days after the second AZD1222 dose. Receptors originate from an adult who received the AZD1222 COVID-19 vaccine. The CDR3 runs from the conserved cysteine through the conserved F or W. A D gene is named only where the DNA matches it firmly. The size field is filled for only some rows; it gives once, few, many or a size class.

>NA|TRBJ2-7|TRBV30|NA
TGTGCCTGGAGTGGGCGGATTCTCTCCTACGAGCAGTACTTC
CAWSGRILSYEQYF
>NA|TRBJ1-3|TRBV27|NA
TGTGCCAGCAGTTCGCGATTCTACCGGGACGGAATTTGGGGAAACACCATATATTTT
CASSSRFYRDGIWGNTIYF
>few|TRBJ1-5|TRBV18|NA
TGTGCCAGCTCACCCCCAGGTGGGGGGGAGCAGCCCCAGCATTTT
CASSPPGGGEQPQHF
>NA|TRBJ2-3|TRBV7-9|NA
TGTGCCACCCGTGAGGGAGGCTTCACAGATACGCAGTATTTT
CATREGGFTDTQYF
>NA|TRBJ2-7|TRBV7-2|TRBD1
TGTGCCAGCAGCTCCTATCCGTTACAGGGGAACGAGCAGTACTTC
CASSSYPLQGNEQYF
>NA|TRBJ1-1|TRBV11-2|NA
TGTGCCAGCAGCTTAGAAGCAGGGCTGAACACTGAAGCTTTCTTT
CASSLEAGLNTEAFF
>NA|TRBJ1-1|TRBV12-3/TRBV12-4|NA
TGTGCCAGCAGTTTCGACAGAAGAACTGAAGCTTTCTTT
CASSFDRRTEAFF
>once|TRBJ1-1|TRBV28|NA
TGTGCCAGCAGCGCCGACTTAGGCACTGAAGCTTTCTTT
CASSADLGTEAFF
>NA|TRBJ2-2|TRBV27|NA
TGTGCCAGCAGTCCCCGGCCGAGCTGGGAGGGGGAGATATCGAACACCGGGGAGCTGTTTTTT
CASSPRPSWEGEISNTGELFF
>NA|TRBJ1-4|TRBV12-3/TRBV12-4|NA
TGTGCCAGCGGGGGACAAATTAATGAAAAACTGTTTTTT
CASGGQINEKLFF
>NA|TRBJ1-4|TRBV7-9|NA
TGTGCCAGCAGCTCCTACACCGGCGGCGCAACTAATGAAAAACTGTTTTTT
CASSSYTGGATNEKLFF
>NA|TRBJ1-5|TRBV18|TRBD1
TGTGCCAGCTCACCCGGGACAGGGGAACAGCCCCAGCATTTT
CASSPGTGEQPQHF
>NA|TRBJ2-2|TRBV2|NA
TGTGCCACCATAGGGGAGAACACCGGGGAGCTGTTTTTT
CATIGENTGELFF
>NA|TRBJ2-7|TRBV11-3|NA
TGTGCCAGCAGCTTAGCCAGCTACGAGCAGTACTTC
CASSLASYEQYF
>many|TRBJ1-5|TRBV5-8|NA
TGTGCCACCCGACCCATTGGGGGCAGGGATCAGCCCCAGCATTTT
CATRPIGGRDQPQHF
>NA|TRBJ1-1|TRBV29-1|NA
TGCAGCGTTGTTACAGGGAAGGGCAACACTGAAGCTTTCTTT
CSVVTGKGNTEAFF
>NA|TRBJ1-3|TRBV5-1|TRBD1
TGCGCCAGCAGCAACGGACAGGGAAGGACTGGAAACACCATATATTTT
CASSNGQGRTGNTIYF
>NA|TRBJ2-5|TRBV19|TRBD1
TGTGCCAGTAGTCGAGCTTGGGACAGGGGGCTGGAGACCCAGTACTTC
CASSRAWDRGLETQYF
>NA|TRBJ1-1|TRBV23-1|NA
TGCGCCAGCAGTCCGACTCGGACGGATTTTAAGAACACTGAAGCTTTCTTT
CASSPTRTDFKNTEAFF
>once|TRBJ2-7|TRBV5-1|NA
TGCGCCAGCAGCGAGGCGCCTGCCTACGAGCAGTACTTC
CASSEAPAYEQYF
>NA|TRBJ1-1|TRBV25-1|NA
TGTGCCAGCAGAGCAGACAGCTTGAACACTGAAGCTTTCTTT
CASRADSLNTEAFF
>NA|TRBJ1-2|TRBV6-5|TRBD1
TGTGCCAGCAGCTCTGGGACAGCTAACTATGGCTACACCTTC
CASSSGTANYGYTF
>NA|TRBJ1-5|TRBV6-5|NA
TGTGCCAGCAGTTACTCAGGTCCTAATCAGCCCCAGCATTTT
CASSYSGPNQPQHF
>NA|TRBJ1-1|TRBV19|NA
TGTGCCAGTAATTGGGACCGATGGAACACTGAAGCTTTCTTT
CASNWDRWNTEAFF
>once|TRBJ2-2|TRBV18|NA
TGTGCCAGCTCACGAGAAGCGGGCGGGGCCGGGGAGCTGTTTTTT
CASSREAGGAGELFF
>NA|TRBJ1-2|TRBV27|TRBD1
TGTGCCAGCAGTTTAAATCGGGACAGGAGCTATGGCTACACCTTC
CASSLNRDRSYGYTF
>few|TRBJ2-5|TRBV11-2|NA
TGTGCCAGCAGCCCCAGTTTTGAAGAGACCCAGTACTTC
CASSPSFEETQYF
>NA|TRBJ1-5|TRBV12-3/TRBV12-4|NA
TGTGCCAGCAGTTTAGGGCCTTATCAGCCCCAGCATTTT
CASSLGPYQPQHF
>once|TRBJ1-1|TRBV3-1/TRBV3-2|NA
TGTGCCAGCAGCTCTATAGGACTCGAAGACTCCACTGAAGCTTTCTTT
CASSSIGLEDSTEAFF
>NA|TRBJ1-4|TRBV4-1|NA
TGCGCCAGCAGCCAAGAGATTGTGCCGGAGACTAATGAAAAACTGTTTTTT
CASSQEIVPETNEKLFF
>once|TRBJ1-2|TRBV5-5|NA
TGTGCCAGCAGCTTGGTACCAGCGGGAGGGGGTGACTATGGCTACACCTTC
CASSLVPAGGGDYGYTF
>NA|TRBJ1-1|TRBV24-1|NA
TGTGCGGTCCGTCCGGGCCCCGGGTGGAACACTGAAGCTTTCTTT
CAVRPGPGWNTEAFF
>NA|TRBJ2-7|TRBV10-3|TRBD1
TGTGCCATCAGCGACGTCCGGACAGGGATCTACGAGCAGTACTTC
CAISDVRTGIYEQYF
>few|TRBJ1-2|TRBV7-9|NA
TGTGCCAGCAGCTTTGAGGGGTCGAGGGGCTCCTTTGGGGGCTACACCTTC
CASSFEGSRGSFGGYTF
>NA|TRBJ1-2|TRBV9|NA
TGTGCCAGCAGCCCCAGCACAGGGTCGGTTAATGGCTACACCTTC
CASSPSTGSVNGYTF
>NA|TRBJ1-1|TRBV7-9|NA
TGTGCCAGTCCCGGGGGGGTTCTTCTAGACGTAGGCGGGAACACTGAAGCTTTCTTT
CASPGGVLLDVGGNTEAFF
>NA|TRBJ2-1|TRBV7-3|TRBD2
TGTGCCAGCAGCTTAGGGCTAGCGGGGGATACCTACAATGAGCAGTTCTTC
CASSLGLAGDTYNEQFF
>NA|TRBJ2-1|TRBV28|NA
TGTGCCAGCACCTCTTCGATCTACAATGAGCAGTTCTTC
CASTSSIYNEQFF
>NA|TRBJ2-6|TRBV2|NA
TGTGCCAGCAGAGTTCGGACGGCGGACTCTGGGGCCAACGTCCTGACTTTC
CASRVRTADSGANVLTF
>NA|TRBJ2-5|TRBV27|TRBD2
TGTGCCAGCAGTTTAGTCCGCGGATTGTCTAGCGGGATCCGGCGGGAGACCCAGTACTTC
CASSLVRGLSSGIRRETQYF
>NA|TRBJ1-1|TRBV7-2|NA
TGTGCCAGCAGCTTATGGGCAATGAACACTGAAGCTTTCTTT
CASSLWAMNTEAFF
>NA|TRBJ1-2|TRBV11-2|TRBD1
TGTGCCAGCAGCTCTATGGGGCAGGGGGCTTGGGGCTACACCTTC
CASSSMGQGAWGYTF